The 31 T cell receptor beta chains listed next were all sequenced from one sample in a study of cytomegalovirus exposure and HLA in healthy donors (dated by TCRdb to about 2017). Libraries were made using the immunoSEQ multiplex PCR assay. A mixture of 60 forward primers for TCR Vbeta segments and 13 reverse primers for TCR Jbeta segments was used in the multiplex PCR. In TCRdb, the immuneACCESS table is reduced to in-frame sequences with V and J assigned. These tables do not hold every clone; where another copy was compared, an unresolved V gene accounts for under half, and the others remain unexplained. In all, the sample holds approximately 110,000 clones, and around three quarters of those were seen once. The biggest ten clones account for roughly 2.6% of the sample. The specimen sequenced was PBMCs. The source is a man between 50 and 59 years old in good health and CMV-seropositive.

There are a few counts of this clone. In DNA, the CDR3 is TGTGCCAGCAGTGCGGACAGGGGAGGTGAGACCCAGTACTTC. It translates to CASSADRGGETQYF. The chain is built from TRBV2 and TRBJ2-5; TRBD1 matches at 9 bases. Germline CDR1 SNHLY, CDR2 FYNNEI. CDR3 length equals 14 residues. The ends lost 4 bases at V and 5 bases at J; junction bases unmatched: 5.

The chain carries TRBV11-3 and TRBJ2-1; no reliable D call. Between the trimmed V and J ends, which lost 0 bases and 2 bases, there was a span of 5 bases. Germline-derived CDR1 and CDR2 are SGHNT and YENEEA. This CDR3 region has 14 residues. The CDR3 protein is CASSLDHTYNEQFF. The CDR3 region has the DNA TGTGCCAGCAGCTTAGACCACACCTACAATGAGCAGTTCTTC.

The CDR3 region has the DNA TGTGCCAGCACCAATAGAGGAGGGTACTCTGGAAACACCATATATTTT. This sequence encodes CASTNRGGYSGNTIYF. This rearrangement joins TRBV7-9 to TRBJ1-3; D is unresolved. Germline CDR1 reads SEHNR; CDR2 reads FQNEAQ (reference sequence). This CDR3 contains 16 residues. With 7 bases removed from V and 0 bases from J, the gap between germline ends came to 16 bases.

This chain links TRBV5-1 with TRBJ1-1; D may be TRBD1 (5 bases). The CDR3 covers 15 residues. The V gene lost 4 bases and the J gene lost 5 bases, with 18 bases spanning the gap. CDR1 and CDR2 from the germline V gene are SGHRS and YFSETQ. The CDR3 DNA is TGCGCCAGCAGCCTTGGGACGGGGGGGGAAACTGAAGCTTTCTTT. It codes for CASSLGTGGETEAFF.

The chain joins TRBV5-4 to TRBJ1-3, with unresolved D. Trimming took 4 bases from V and 2 from J, leaving 10 bases between them. Germline lookup yields CDR1 SGHNT and CDR2 YYREEE (reference sequence). The CDR3 contains 14 residues. The CDR3, as DNA: TGTGCCAGCAGCCGCGAACGTACTGGAAACACCATATATTTT. Protein sequence: CASSRERTGNTIYF.

This chain joins TRBV6-1 and TRBJ1-5, with D perhaps matching TRBD1 (5 bases). CDR1 is MNHNS and CDR2 is SASEGT in the germline V gene. CDR3 length: 18 residues. The V end lost 4 bases, the J end lost 1 base, and 20 bases lay between the germline ends. CDR3 nucleotides: TGTGCCAGCAGTGCCCAGGTAATTTCGGACATCAGCAATCAGCCCCAGCATTTT. As protein: CASSAQVISDISNQPQHF.

V is TRBV10-3 and J is TRBJ1-4, with D unresolved. V was pared by 10 bases and J by 6 bases, with 21 bases between. The V gene's germline CDR1 is ENHRY and CDR2 SYGVKD. There are 15 residues in the CDR3. CDR3 DNA: TGTGCCACCGCCTCTTGGGAGCTTTCGGATGAAAAACTGTTTTTT. Its protein product is CATASWELSDEKLFF.

The CDR3 DNA is TGTGCCAGTAGTAAGGGGTTGGGCCGGACCTACGAGCAGTACTTC. The encoded protein is CASSKGLGRTYEQYF. The rearrangement links TRBV19 to TRBJ2-7, with a weak D call TRBD1 (5 bases). There are 15 residues in the CDR3. Germline V gene sequence: CDR1 LNHDA, CDR2 SQIVND (reference sequence). V dropped 4 bases and J dropped 2 bases, with 15 bases sitting between them.

The rearrangement links TRBV7-9 to TRBJ1-4; D is undetermined. Trimming removed 1 base at V and 0 bases at J, with 3 bases between. Looked up from germline, CDR1 is SEHNR and CDR2 is FQNEAQ (reference sequence). This CDR3 has 14 amino acids. CDR3 region: CASSLGTTNEKLFF. In nucleotides, the CDR3 is TGTGCCAGCAGCTTAGGTACAACTAATGAAAAACTGTTTTTT.

The chain carries TRBV15 and TRBJ2-1, with TRBD2 identical over 13 bases. From germline, CDR1 is LNHNV and CDR2 YYDKDF (reference sequence). The V and J ends lost 1 base and 7 bases, in that order; junction bases with no gene match: 7. The CDR3 is 17 amino acids. The CDR3 nucleotides are TGTGCCACCAGCAGAGGCTTACTAGCGGGAGGGTTTAATGAGCAGTTCTTC. Protein product: CATSRGLLAGGFNEQFF.

This chain uses TRBV6-6 with TRBJ2-3; TRBD2 might be the D (5 bases). CDR1 and CDR2 from the germline V gene are MNHNY and SVGAGI (reference sequence). Trimming left V 4 bases short and J 5 bases short, with 7 bases between. The CDR3 spans 12 residues. CDR3 loop: CASSSGLDTQYF. CDR3 nucleotide sequence: TGTGCCAGCAGTTCAGGACTAGATACGCAGTATTTT.

In the case of this clone: In the same sample, other DNA sequences code for this CDR3. This sequence joins TRBV12-5 and TRBJ2-3; D unclear. Deletions cut 2 bases from V and 14 bases from J, with 17 bases between. The CDR3 totals 13 residues. The germline V gene has CDR1 LGHNT and CDR2 FRNRAP. The CDR3 bases are TGTGCTAGTGGTTTGTCAACCGGTTCCCGAGGGTATTTT. It specifies CASGLSTGSRGYF.

The chain is built from TRBV19 and TRBJ1-3, with 9 nucleotides matching TRBD1. Trimming at V came to 7 bases and at J to 4 bases, leaving 5 bases not matched to a gene. CDR1 is LNHDA, CDR2 SQIVND, per germline (reference sequence). CDR3 length: 14 amino acids. Here the CDR3 reads CASTGTGFGNTIYF. The CDR3 bases are TGTGCCAGTACCGGGACAGGGTTCGGAAACACCATATATTTT.

This clone was detected only once. This chain joins TRBV7-6 and TRBJ2-5; 7 nucleotides line up with TRBD1. The ends lost 5 bases at V and 5 bases at J; junction bases unmatched: 11. Looked up from germline, CDR1 is SGHVS and CDR2 is FNYEAQ. The CDR3 contains 15 residues. CDR3 region: CASSAGTALWETQYF. In nucleotides, the CDR3 is TGTGCCAGCAGCGCTGGGACAGCTTTATGGGAGACCCAGTACTTC.

In this sample, this clone turned up once. The chain is built from TRBV6-5 and TRBJ1-3; TRBD1 matches 8 bases. CDR1 and CDR2 (germline): MNHEY, SVGAGI. Trimming cost V 5 bases and J 2 bases; bases outside gene matches: 5. There are 15 residues in the CDR3. This chain's CDR3 is CASSRDRGTGNTIYF. CDR3 coding DNA: TGTGCCAGCAGTCGAGACAGGGGCACTGGAAACACCATATATTTT.

The J gene is TRBJ1-5, the V gene TRBV7-2, with TRBD1 as a possible D gene (5 bases). Trimming shortened V by 5 bases and J by 2 bases, and 13 bases separated the two germline ends. This CDR3 has 15 amino acids. Germline CDR1 and CDR2: SGHTA and FQGNSA. CDR3 DNA sequence: TGTGCCAGCAGCCTATGGGGGGGAGGCAATCAGCCCCAGCATTTT. The encoded protein is CASSLWGGGNQPQHF.

This chain connects TRBV4-1 to TRBJ2-7, with 7 bases matching TRBD1. Losses at the gene ends were 3 bases for V and 0 bases for J; bases not matched to a gene: 5. Looked up from germline, CDR1 is MGHRA and CDR2 is YSYEKL. The CDR3 loop spans 15 amino acids. The CDR3, as DNA: TGCGCCAGCAGCCATGTGGGACAGACCTCCTACGAGCAGTACTTC. It yields the protein CASSHVGQTSYEQYF.

The gene calls are TRBV7-9 and TRBJ2-7, with D maybe TRBD1 (6 bases). Germline V lookup: CDR1 SEHNR, CDR2 FQNEAQ (reference sequence). V was shortened by 3 bases and J by 5 bases, with 17 bases between the two germline ends. CDR3 length: 15 amino acids. CDR3 nucleotides: TGTGCCAGCAGCTTCTTCGACAGGCCAAAGGACGAGCAGTACTTC. Residues: CASSFFDRPKDEQYF.

This chain connects TRBV6-1 to TRBJ1-1, with D unclear. V lost 8 bases to trimming and J lost 4 bases, with 14 bases between them. Germline CDR1 is MNHNS and CDR2 is SASEGT. This CDR3 has 13 residues. DNA of the CDR3: TGTGCCAGCTCTAAGTCCCAGGTCACTGAAGCTTTCTTT. It specifies CASSKSQVTEAFF.

This chain joins TRBV9 and TRBJ2-3; D is ambiguous. Deletions cut 0 bases from V and 2 bases from J, with 7 bases between. The CDR3 spans 14 residues. From germline, CDR1 is SGDLS and CDR2 YYNGEE. The CDR3 nucleotides are TGTGCCAGCAGCGTAGTCAGTTACACAGATACGCAGTATTTT. Protein sequence: CASSVVSYTDTQYF.

The gene calls are TRBV5-5 and TRBJ1-1; possibly TRBD1 for D (5 bases). CDR3 length: 19 amino acids. Looked up from germline, CDR1 is SGHKS and CDR2 is YYEKEE (reference sequence). V lost 1 base, J lost 6 bases, and 28 bases lay in between. As DNA, the CDR3 is TGTGCCAGCAGCTTGTTGGGTGGGACTCTAGCCCTTTTGCGGCCTGAAGCTTTCTTT. Residues: CASSLLGGTLALLRPEAFF.

The chain carries TRBV5-1 and TRBJ2-1; TRBD2 agrees at 8 bases. CDR3 size: 16 residues. Germline V gives CDR1 SGHRS, CDR2 YFSETQ. Unmatched junction bases numbered 5, after V lost 3 bases and J lost 0 bases. DNA for the CDR3: TGCGCCAGCAGCTCCGGGGGGGTTTCCTCCTACAATGAGCAGTTCTTC. This gives the protein CASSSGGVSSYNEQFF.

This clone has just a few counts. The chain uses TRBV27 and TRBJ2-5; 10 bases agree with TRBD1. With 4 bases clipped from V and 2 bases from J, the junction kept 4 bases outside the gene matches. CDR1 and CDR2 from the germline V gene are MNHEY and SMNVEV (reference sequence). The CDR3 consists of 15 residues. DNA of the CDR3: TGTGCCAGCAGTTCCGGGACAGGGGTTCAAGAGACCCAGTACTTC. Translated, it gives CASSSGTGVQETQYF.

This clone was recorded only once. The chain couples TRBV6-1 to TRBJ1-5; unclear D gene. The CDR3 consists of 16 residues. V lost 3 bases and J 3 bases, leaving 15 bases between the germline ends. Germline loops: CDR1 MNHNS, CDR2 SASEGT. The CDR3 region is CASSDREGYFNQPQHF. In DNA form, the CDR3 reads TGTGCCAGCAGTGACCGCGAGGGCTATTTCAATCAGCCCCAGCATTTT.

The sample holds one count of this clone. This chain connects TRBV13 to TRBJ2-5, with D tentatively TRBD2 (5 bases). The V and J ends lost 6 bases and 4 bases respectively, with 12 bases between them. The CDR3 sequence is 13 residues long. The germline gives CDR1 PRHDT, CDR2 FYEKMQ (reference sequence). The DNA for the CDR3 is TGTGCCAGCAGTCAGAGGGAACGAGAGACCCAGTACTTC. Translation: CASSQRERETQYF. The complete variable domain, with remaining parts taken from reference TRBV13 and TRBJ2-5, reads AAGVIQSPRHLIKEKRETATLKCYPIPRHDTVYWYQQGPGQDPQFLISFYEKMQSDKGSIPDRFSAQQFSDYHSELNMSSLELGDSALYFCASSQRERETQYFGPGTRLLVL.

The V and J genes are TRBV5-4 and TRBJ2-7, with TRBD1 matching 11 bases. Germline V gene data show CDR1 as SGHNT and CDR2 as YYREEE (reference sequence). CDR3 size: 17 residues. The V gene end was trimmed by 0 bases and the J gene end by 3 bases; junction bases not matched to a gene: 8. The CDR3, as DNA: TGTGCCAGCAGCTTGGCCCAAGGACAGGGGGCATTCTACGAGCAGTACTTC. Translated, it gives CASSLAQGQGAFYEQYF.

This chain links TRBV2 with TRBJ2-3, with 11 positions matching TRBD1. The CDR3 has 20 residues. Unmatched junction bases numbered 23, after V lost 6 bases and J lost 6 bases. Germline CDR1 is SNHLY and CDR2 is FYNNEI. DNA of the CDR3: TGTGCCAGCAGACGAACAAATTATCCTAGGACAGGGGGCGGGAGGGATACGCAGTATTTT. Amino acid sequence: CASRRTNYPRTGGGRDTQYF.

The DNA of the CDR3 is TGTGCTAGTGGTCTGAGAGTGAGATATTCACAAGAGACCCAGTACTTC. It translates to CASGLRVRYSQETQYF. The chain couples TRBV12-5 to TRBJ2-5; no firm D call. V was cut by 5 bases and J by 2 bases, with 18 bases left in between. The CDR3 extends over 16 amino acids. Germline CDR1 reads LGHNT; CDR2 reads FRNRAP.

The chain links TRBV27 to TRBJ2-7, with unresolved D. The CDR3 covers 14 residues. Germline V gene sequence: CDR1 MNHEY, CDR2 SMNVEV (reference sequence). V lost 4 bases and J lost 0, with 10 bases in between. The chain's CDR3 is CASSSSISSYEQYF. The CDR3 DNA reads TGTGCCAGCAGTTCGTCGATTAGCTCCTACGAGCAGTACTTC.

This clone was seen only a few times. This chain connects TRBV5-1 to TRBJ2-7; D is ambiguous. V lost 0 bases, J lost 2 bases, and 12 bases lay in between. The CDR3 covers 15 residues. The germline V gene has CDR1 SGHRS and CDR2 YFSETQ. The CDR3, as DNA: TGCGCCAGCAGCTTGGTGATAGCTGGCCCCTACGAGCAGTACTTC. Amino acids: CASSLVIAGPYEQYF.

This clone was seen only once. CDR3 DNA: TGTGCCAGCAGTTTAAACGGGCAGGGGGCTGCTTTCTTT. It translates to CASSLNGQGAAFF. The chain recombines TRBV27 with TRBJ1-1; 8 bases are shared with TRBD1. This CDR3 has 13 residues. V gave up 2 bases and J gave up 11 bases; unmatched junction bases: 7. Germline V lookup: CDR1 MNHEY, CDR2 SMNVEV (reference sequence).